This T cell receptor (beta chain) was found in a study of T cell repertoires in aging, cancer and after chemotherapy. A mixed TRB-A/B primer pool amplified rearranged TRB by multiplex touch-down PCR. TCRdb recomputed calls from the multiplex PCR reads with MiXCR, one row per CDR3 protein. This table holds about 970 distinct CDR3 sequences, 15% to 20% found once. Peripheral blood genomic DNA, not sorted cells or RNA, was the template. V lost 3 bases and J lost 10; bases outside the gene matches: 2. This CDR3 spans 11 amino acids. The germline CDR1 and CDR2 sequences are SEHNR and FQNEAQ (reference sequence).

The sequenced material came from blood. This clonotype was obtained from a human donor with a solid tumor. J is TRBJ1-1 and V is TRBV7-9; 7 bases agree with TRBD1. CDR3 sequence: CASSFAGGAFF. The CDR3 DNA reads TGTGCCAGCAGCTTCGCAGGGGGAGCTTTCTTT. Variable domain in full (rest from reference TRBV7-9 and TRBJ1-1): DTGVSQNPRHKITKRGQNVTFRCDPISEHNRLYWYRQTLGQGPEFLTYFQNEAQLEKSRLLSDRFSAERPKGSFSTLEIQRTEQGDSAMYLCASSFAGGAFFGQGTRLTVV.